The sequence of this TCR beta chain was determined in a study of T cell responses to AZD1222 COVID-19 vaccine. The study, taken as a whole, reports: The study sampled repertoires only after the peak T cell response. In the spike-specific TCR repertoire, nearly half reportedly target unmutated variant regions.

On this clone: Its antigen remains unknown.

Germline-derived CDR1 and CDR2 are SGDLS and YYNGEE. V lost 0 bases and J lost 11, with 17 bases in between. The CDR3 covers 14 residues. Profiling relied on immunoSEQ multiplex PCR, and the TCRdb table lists in-frame clones only, not all of them. This table holds more than 80,000 clones, approximately 90% found once. The chain joins TRBV9 to TRBJ1-1; D is perhaps TRBD1 (6 bases). The sequence derives from an adult who received the AZD1222 COVID-19 vaccine. Sequencing was performed on peripheral blood, taken 28 days after the second AZD1222 dose. The chain's CDR3 is CASSVEGGTGRAFF. In nucleotides, the CDR3 is TGTGCCAGCAGCGTAGAGGGGGGGACCGGTCGGGCTTTCTTT.